These 30 T cell receptor beta chains came from one sample sequenced in a study of T-cell memory formation after mild COVID-19 (dated by TCRdb to 2020 to 2022). The library was produced with 5' RACE. The data were produced on an Illumina NovaSeq 6000. TCRdb applied fastp at Q25 and MiXCR to the public reads, then kept only in-frame beta chains. A single entry per CDR3 protein holds the most common genes and DNA from its merged rows. The sample has 470,000 or so distinct CDR3 sequences on record, around 19% of them singletons. Of the sample, around 8% falls within the top ten clones. Sequencing used PBMCs or a T cell subset sorted from them (not recorded which). The source is an adult woman who had mild COVID-19 (a few samples of this study predate the infection). The sample titles of this study are shuffled in the database, so cell type and time point are left out; the donor was told from shared clones.

V and J are TRBV11-3 and TRBJ1-1, with D perhaps matching TRBD1 (5 bases). The germline V gene encodes CDR1 SGHNT and CDR2 YENEEA. Between the trimmed V and J ends, which lost 4 bases and 1 base, there was a span of 10 bases. This CDR3 spans 14 amino acids. The CDR3: CASSSSTGNTEAFF. The CDR3 region has the DNA TGTGCCAGCAGCTCATCCACAGGGAACACTGAAGCTTTCTTT.

V is TRBV6-1 and J is TRBJ2-2, with 7 bases aligning to TRBD2. V lost 7 bases and J lost 14; bases outside the gene matches: 22. The CDR3 loop spans 16 amino acids. CDR1 is MNHNS, CDR2 SASEGT, per germline. The CDR3 DNA reads TGTGCCAGCATCCGAGGTCCCAGCGGGAACACCGGGGGTCTGTTTTTT. As protein: CASIRGPSGNTGGLFF.

The chain recombines TRBV6-2 or TRBV6-3 with TRBJ1-5; D ambiguous. V lost 6 bases to trimming and J lost 3 bases, with 12 bases between them. Per germline, CDR1 MNHEY and CDR2 SVGEGT. This CDR3 has 14 amino acids. CDR3 region: CASSSGSHNQPQHF. As DNA, the CDR3 is TGTGCCAGCAGCTCTGGGTCTCACAATCAGCCCCAGCATTTT.

This chain joins TRBV20-1 and TRBJ1-2; D not certain. This CDR3 is 15 amino acids long. With 3 bases removed from V and 1 base from J, the gap between germline ends came to 15 bases. Per germline, CDR1 DFQATT and CDR2 SNEGSKA (reference sequence). CDR3 residues: CSASSEDGLNYGYTF. CDR3 sequence (DNA): TGCAGTGCTAGCTCTGAGGACGGACTTAACTATGGCTACACCTTC.

This clonotype has a count of ten or more. The gene calls are TRBV24-1 and TRBJ2-4, with D hard to call. The CDR3 contains 13 residues. Trimming took off 0 bases at V and 7 bases at J, with 6 bases between the two ends. The V gene's germline CDR1 is KGHDR and CDR2 SFDVKD. In nucleotides, the CDR3 is TGTGCCACCAGTGATTTGAACGGGAACATTCAGTACTTC. This encodes CATSDLNGNIQYF.

CDR3 nucleotides: TGTGCCAGCAGCCCGGGGGGGAGGGTCCCTGGACTCCAGTACTTC. Its translation is CASSPGGRVPGLQYF. The V and J genes are TRBV7-8 and TRBJ2-7; 8 bases line up with TRBD2. Germline V gene data show CDR1 as SGHVS and CDR2 as FQNEAQ. CDR3 length: 15 amino acids. V lost 5 bases to trimming and J lost 10 bases; unmatched junction nucleotides: 16.

CDR3 in amino acids: CASSQNRGTNQPQHF. The CDR3, as DNA: TGTGCCAGCAGCCAGAACAGGGGAACAAATCAGCCCCAGCATTTT. The chain couples TRBV3-1 to TRBJ1-5, with 7 bases matching TRBD1. The V and J ends lost 3 bases and 4 bases, in that order; junction bases with no gene match: 6. The CDR3 sequence is 15 residues long. Germline values: CDR1 LGHDT, CDR2 YNNKEL (reference sequence).

The chain is built from TRBV7-9 and TRBJ2-7, with D tentatively TRBD1 (6 bases). This CDR3 comprises 16 residues. Trimming pared 3 bases from V and 2 bases from J, leaving 17 bases between. Germline CDR1 is SEHNR and CDR2 is FQNEAQ (reference sequence). Written as DNA, the CDR3 is TGTGCCAGCAGCTTGCCCCTGGGGGCCGCAGCCTACGAGCAGTACTTC. Translation gives CASSLPLGAAAYEQYF.

This chain joins TRBV6-2 or TRBV6-3 and TRBJ1-4; possibly TRBD1 for D (5 bases). The V end was cut by 3 bases, the J end by 6 bases, with 14 bases between. Germline loops: CDR1 MNHEY, CDR2 SVGEGT. The CDR3 covers 15 residues. The CDR3 sequence is CASSYRPGTDEKLFF. CDR3 sequence (DNA): TGTGCCAGCAGTTATAGACCCGGGACGGATGAAAAACTGTTTTTT.

The chain joins TRBV11-2 to TRBJ1-1, with D tentatively TRBD1 (5 bases). Germline CDR1 is SGHAT and CDR2 is FQNNGV. The CDR3 length is 13 residues. The V end lost 1 base, the J end lost 6 bases, and 9 bases lay between the germline ends. CDR3 nucleotides: TGTGCCAGCAGCTTAGTTTCGGGGGCTGAAGCTTTCTTT. Its protein product is CASSLVSGAEAFF.

In this sample, this clonotype turned up many times. The chain recombines TRBV5-1 with TRBJ2-7; D ambiguous. CDR1 SGHRS and CDR2 YFSETQ come from the germline V gene. CDR3 size: 14 residues. The V end lost 1 base, the J end lost 0 bases, and 8 bases lay between the germline ends. The CDR3 reads CASSLIPSSYEQYF. In DNA form, the CDR3 reads TGCGCCAGCAGCTTGATCCCCAGCTCCTACGAGCAGTACTTC.

The rearrangement joins TRBV13 to TRBJ2-3; no reliable D call. V gave up 5 bases and J gave up 2 bases, with 20 bases separating them. The CDR3 contains 17 residues. The germline V gene encodes CDR1 PRHDT and CDR2 FYEKMQ (reference sequence). The CDR3 protein is CASSPPAVDRNTDTQYF. DNA for the CDR3: TGTGCCAGCAGCCCCCCGGCCGTGGACCGGAACACAGATACGCAGTATTTT.

This clonotype was found a few times. CDR3 residues: CASGAGDSGSEQFF. CDR3 DNA: TGTGCCAGTGGGGCTGGCGATAGCGGTAGTGAGCAGTTCTTC. This rearrangement joins TRBV5-5 to TRBJ2-1; D possibly corresponds to TRBD2 (6 bases). With 8 bases removed from V and 9 bases from J, the gap between germline ends came to 21 bases. CDR1 SGHKS and CDR2 YYEKEE come from the germline V gene (reference sequence). This CDR3 has 14 amino acids.

This clonotype has more than one count but fewer than ten. The J gene is TRBJ1-1, the V gene TRBV30, with a possible D match to TRBD1 (5 bases). The CDR3 runs 12 residues. V was clipped by 3 bases and J by 3 bases, with 8 bases between them. The V gene's germline CDR1 is GTSNPN and CDR2 SVGIG (reference sequence). The CDR3 reads CAWRGDYTEAFF. The DNA of the CDR3 is TGTGCCTGGAGAGGGGACTACACTGAAGCTTTCTTT.

The table lists this clonotype with a few counts. CDR3 DNA sequence: TGCAGTGCTAGAGATCGTGTGGATATCAACTATGGCTACACCTTC. This codes for CSARDRVDINYGYTF. This sequence joins TRBV20-1 and TRBJ1-2, with D uncertain. Per germline, CDR1 DFQATT and CDR2 SNEGSKA (reference sequence). The CDR3 runs 15 residues. Trimming pared 0 bases from V and 2 bases from J, leaving 13 bases between.

This clonotype showed up many times. This chain uses TRBV21-1 with TRBJ2-7; the table's D call, TRBD1, has no DNA check behind it. TRBV21-1 is termed a pseudogene. The CDR3 contains 16 residues. This chain's CDR3 is CASSKVSWDTTYEQYF. The CDR3 region has the DNA TGTGCCAGCAGCAAAGTAAGCTGGGACACCACCTACGAGCAGTACTTC.

This clonotype was counted only a few times. The chain uses TRBV7-9 and TRBJ1-4; D call uncertain. This CDR3 region has 13 residues. CDR1 SEHNR and CDR2 FQNEAQ come from the germline V gene (reference sequence). V was pared by 3 bases and J by 8 bases, with 10 bases between. DNA for the CDR3: TGTGCCAGCAGCTTGAAGACCAACGAAAAACTGTTTTTT. It is translated as CASSLKTNEKLFF.

In its sample, this clonotype was seen a few times. The chain employs TRBV19 and TRBJ2-7, with D unclear. The CDR3 is 12 amino acids. V was clipped by 5 bases and J by 4 bases, with 9 bases between them. Germline lookup yields CDR1 LNHDA and CDR2 SQIVND (reference sequence). The DNA for the CDR3 is TGTGCCAGTAGTGATTACATGTACGAGCAGTACTTC. It encodes CASSDYMYEQYF.

This clonotype was picked up a small number of times. The CDR3 DNA reads TGCAGTGCTAGTTTTGGGGCCGCCCAGCATTTT. It specifies CSASFGAAQHF. This chain connects TRBV20-1 to TRBJ1-5, with D possibly being TRBD1 (5 bases). The germline CDR1 and CDR2 sequences are DFQATT and SNEGSKA (reference sequence). Deletions cut 3 bases from V and 11 bases from J, with 11 bases between. The CDR3 spans 11 residues.

Details on this clonotype: One base away lies a much larger clone, so this may be a sequencing read error. CDR3: CARRLGQNTEAFF. The CDR3, as DNA: TGTGCCAGAAGGCTTGGACAGAACACTGAAGCTTTCTTT. The chain uses TRBV3-1 and TRBJ1-1, with a tentative D call TRBD1 (5 bases). V lost 9 bases to trimming and J lost 1 base, with 12 bases between them. There are 13 residues in the CDR3. Germline V gene lookup returns CDR1 LGHDT and CDR2 YNNKEL (reference sequence). Looking up the rest from reference TRBV3-1 and TRBJ1-1 gives the full variable domain: DTAVSQTPKYLVTQMGNDKSIKCEQNLGHDTMYWYKQDSKKFLKIMFSYNNKELIINETVPNRFSPKSPDKAHLNLHINSLELGDSAVYFCARRLGQNTEAFFGQGTRLTVV.

V gene TRBV9 combines with J gene TRBJ2-5; 7 bases fit TRBD1. Germline values: CDR1 SGDLS, CDR2 YYNGEE. The CDR3 totals 14 residues. Germline trimming cut 1 base from V and 0 bases from J; bases unmatched to any gene: 0. The CDR3 DNA is TGTGCCAGCAGCGTAACAGGGGACCAAGAGACCCAGTACTTC. Translated: CASSVTGDQETQYF.

V is TRBV18 and J is TRBJ1-1; the D is unclear. V was shortened by 6 bases and J by 7 bases, with 12 bases between the two germline ends. The CDR3 spans 12 residues. Germline CDR1 reads KGHSH; CDR2 reads LQKENI. Here the CDR3 DNA reads TGTGCCAGCTCCCCCTCAGGCGGTGAAGCTTTCTTT. Its protein is CASSPSGGEAFF.

DNA of the CDR3: TGTGCCACCAGTGATCCGGGACTAGCGGGAGGTAGAACCTACGAGCAGTACTTC. Its translation: CATSDPGLAGGRTYEQYF. This sequence joins TRBV24-1 and TRBJ2-7; 15 bases are a match to TRBD2. Germline V gives CDR1 KGHDR, CDR2 SFDVKD. The junction had 7 bases not matched to a gene; V was cut back by 3 bases and J by 2 bases. The CDR3 sequence is 18 residues long.

This chain connects TRBV10-3 to TRBJ2-1; 9 bases map to TRBD1. The V segment lost 5 bases and the J segment 4 bases; nucleotides outside the gene matches: 6. CDR3 length equals 15 residues. From germline, CDR1 is ENHRY and CDR2 SYGVKD. The chain's CDR3 is CAISPTGGRYNEQFF. In DNA, the CDR3 is TGTGCCATCAGTCCGACAGGGGGAAGGTACAATGAGCAGTTCTTC.

This clonotype has more than one count but fewer than ten. The chain uses TRBV7-6 and TRBJ1-2, with 7 bases identical to TRBD1. The CDR3 contains 13 residues. After removal of 5 bases from V and 10 bases from J, the junction contained 10 bases not matched to a gene. CDR1 and CDR2 from the germline V gene are SGHVS and FNYEAQ. The CDR3 sequence: CASSRPGTESYTF. The CDR3 DNA is TGTGCCAGCAGCCGTCCCGGGACAGAATCCTACACCTTC.

The chain couples TRBV7-3 to TRBJ2-1; possible D gene TRBD2, 5 bases. This CDR3 is built from 13 residues. V was trimmed by 6 bases and J by 8 bases, leaving 14 bases between them. Germline CDR1 SGHTA, CDR2 FQGTGA. CDR3 loop: CASSGGGTDEQFF. The CDR3 DNA follows: TGTGCCAGCAGTGGTGGAGGCACTGATGAGCAGTTCTTC.

This clonotype showed up just a few times. The genes are TRBV7-9 and TRBJ2-2; perhaps TRBD1 as D (5 bases). CDR3 length: 15 amino acids. CDR1 and CDR2 from the germline V gene are SEHNR and FQNEAQ (reference sequence). Trimming pared 4 bases from V and 4 bases from J, leaving 13 bases between. DNA for the CDR3: TGTGCCAGCAGCTGGTCTCCTAGGGGCACCGGGGAGCTGTTTTTT. Protein sequence: CASSWSPRGTGELFF.

The gene calls are TRBV27 and TRBJ2-2, with 9 bases identical to TRBD2. The germline V gene encodes CDR1 MNHEY and CDR2 SMNVEV (reference sequence). The CDR3 has 13 residues. Losses at the gene ends were 8 bases for V and 11 bases for J; bases not matched to a gene: 9. Here the CDR3 reads CASSLGRGGELFF. The CDR3 nucleotides read TGTGCCAGCTCACTAGGGCGGGGGGGCGAGCTGTTTTTT.

Written as DNA, the CDR3 is TGTGCCAGCAGCCCCGACCCGACTAGCTACGAGCAGTACTTC. It is translated as CASSPDPTSYEQYF. This rearrangement joins TRBV6-5 to TRBJ2-7, with D tentatively TRBD2 (6 bases). The V end lost 6 bases, the J end lost 3 bases, and 15 bases lay between the germline ends. The CDR3 runs 14 residues. Germline V gene data show CDR1 as MNHEY and CDR2 as SVGAGI.

This clonotype was detected many times. This sequence joins TRBV5-1 and TRBJ2-5, with 8 nucleotides matching TRBD1. This CDR3 has 14 residues. Trimming cost V 4 bases and J 3 bases; bases outside gene matches: 5. Per germline, CDR1 SGHRS and CDR2 YFSETQ. CDR3 DNA sequence: TGCGCCAGCAGCATACAGGGGGAGGAAGAGACCCAGTACTTC. Protein sequence: CASSIQGEEETQYF.